This T cell receptor (beta chain) was retrieved from a study of cytomegalovirus exposure and HLA in healthy donors. Study context: Among around 200 million T cells, an earlier analysis found 120 million or so unique TCR beta sequences. Study findings and constraints: Common viral pathogens (according to a later analysis) appeared linked to several of the most significant clusters.

The PCR was carried out with 60 Vbeta primers and 13 Jbeta primers. This table comes from immunoSEQ multiplex PCR, and its TCRdb copy is limited to in-frame clones, with some not included. The sample contains about 85,000 clones, roughly 80% of which appear only once. The CDR3 loop spans 13 amino acids. V shed 5 bases and J 4 bases; nucleotides not matched to a gene: 5. Germline lookup yields CDR1 MDHEN and CDR2 SYDVKM. About this clone itself: The antigen is unknown.

This chain joins TRBV28 and TRBJ2-7; 7 bases map to TRBD1. The TCR comes from a boy younger than 18 in good health and CMV-seronegative. Sequencing input: PBMCs. CDR3 region: CASSPFRGYEQYF. The CDR3, as DNA: TGTGCCAGCAGTCCCTTCAGGGGGTACGAGCAGTACTTC.